These 4 T cell receptor beta chains originate from one sample sequenced in a study of shared T cell receptors in the human thymus. This table comes from immunoSEQ multiplex PCR, and its TCRdb copy is limited to in-frame clones, with some not included. This repertoire shows about 660,000 clones, 85% to 90% found once; its top ten account for approximately 0.011%. The same specimen was also included in a second study, on human thymus T cells.

Sequencing input: thymocytes. These receptors originate from a boy younger than two with a congenital heart defect.

This rearrangement joins TRBV29-1 to TRBJ2-1; 10 positions agree with TRBD2. CDR1 and CDR2 (germline): SQVTM, ANQGSEA. V dropped 1 base and J dropped 15; count of bases not matched to a gene: 6. The CDR3 covers 12 residues. The CDR3 sequence is CSVEGTSGLGFF. The CDR3 nucleotides read TGCAGCGTTGAAGGGACTAGCGGTCTGGGGTTCTTC.

The V and J genes are TRBV27 and TRBJ2-7, with TRBD2 identical over 15 bases. Germline values: CDR1 MNHEY, CDR2 SMNVEV (reference sequence). J gave up 4 bases and V 5 bases, and 15 bases lay outside the gene matches. The CDR3 sequence is 19 residues long. Written as DNA, the CDR3 is TGTGCCAGCAGTCCCCACCGAGGACTAGCGGGAGGGTCGAGGTACGAGCAGTACTTC. Protein sequence: CASSPHRGLAGGSRYEQYF.

This chain connects TRBV7-9 to TRBJ2-7; no definite D call. CDR3 length: 14 amino acids. Looked up from germline, CDR1 is SEHNR and CDR2 is FQNEAQ (reference sequence). Trimming cost V 1 base and J 2 bases, with 9 bases left between them. The CDR3 loop is CASSLEAATYEQYF. CDR3 nucleotide sequence: TGTGCCAGCAGCTTAGAGGCAGCGACCTACGAGCAGTACTTC. The full variable domain, rest sourced from reference TRBV7-9 and TRBJ2-7, is DTGVSQNPRHKITKRGQNVTFRCDPISEHNRLYWYRQTLGQGPEFLTYFQNEAQLEKSRLLSDRFSAERPKGSFSTLEIQRTEQGDSAMYLCASSLEAATYEQYFGPGTRLTVT.

This rearrangement joins TRBV2 to TRBJ2-7; the match to TRBD2 covers 11 bases. The ends lost 6 bases at V and 3 bases at J; junction bases unmatched: 7. Germline V gene data show CDR1 as SNHLY and CDR2 as FYNNEI. This CDR3 spans 15 amino acids. The CDR3 nucleotides read TGTGCCAGCAGGGCCACTAGCGGGAGTATCTACGAGCAGTACTTC. As protein: CASRATSGSIYEQYF.